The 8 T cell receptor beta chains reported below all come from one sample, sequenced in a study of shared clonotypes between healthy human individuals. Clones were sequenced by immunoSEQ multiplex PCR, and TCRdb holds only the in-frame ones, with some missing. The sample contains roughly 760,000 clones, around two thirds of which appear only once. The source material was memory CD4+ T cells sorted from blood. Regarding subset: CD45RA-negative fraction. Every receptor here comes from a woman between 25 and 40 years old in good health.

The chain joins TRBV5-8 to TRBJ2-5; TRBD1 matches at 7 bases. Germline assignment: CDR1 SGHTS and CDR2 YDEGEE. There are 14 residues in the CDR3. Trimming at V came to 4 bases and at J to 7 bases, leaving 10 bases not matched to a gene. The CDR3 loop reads CASSPGQPRVTQYF. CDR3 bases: TGTGCCAGCAGCCCGGGACAGCCTAGGGTGACCCAGTACTTC.

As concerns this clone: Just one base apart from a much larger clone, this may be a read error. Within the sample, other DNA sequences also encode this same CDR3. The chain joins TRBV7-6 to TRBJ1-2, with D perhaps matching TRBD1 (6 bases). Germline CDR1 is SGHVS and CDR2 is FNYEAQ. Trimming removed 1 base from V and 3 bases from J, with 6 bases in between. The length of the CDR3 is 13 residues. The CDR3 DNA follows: TGTGCCAGCAGCTTAGGGACAGACTATGGCTACACCTTC. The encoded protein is CASSLGTDYGYTF.

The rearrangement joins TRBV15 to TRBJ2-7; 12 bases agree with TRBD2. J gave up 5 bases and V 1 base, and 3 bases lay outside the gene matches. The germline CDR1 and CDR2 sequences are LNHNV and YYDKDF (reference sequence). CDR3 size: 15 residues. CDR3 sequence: CATSRGTSGKHEQYF. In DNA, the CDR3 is TGTGCCACCAGCAGAGGGACTAGCGGGAAGCACGAGCAGTACTTC.

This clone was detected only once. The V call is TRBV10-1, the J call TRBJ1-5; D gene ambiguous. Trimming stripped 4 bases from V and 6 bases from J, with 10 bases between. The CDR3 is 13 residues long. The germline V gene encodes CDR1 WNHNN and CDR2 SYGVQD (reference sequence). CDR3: CASSVGVGQPQHF. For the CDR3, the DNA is TGCGCCAGCAGTGTCGGGGTAGGTCAGCCCCAGCATTTT.

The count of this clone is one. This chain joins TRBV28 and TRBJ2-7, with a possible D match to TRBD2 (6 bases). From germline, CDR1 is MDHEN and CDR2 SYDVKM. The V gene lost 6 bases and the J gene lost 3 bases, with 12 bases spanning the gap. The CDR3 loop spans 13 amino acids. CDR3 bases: TGTGCCAGCAGCCACTGGGACTTCTACGAGCAGTACTTC. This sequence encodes CASSHWDFYEQYF.

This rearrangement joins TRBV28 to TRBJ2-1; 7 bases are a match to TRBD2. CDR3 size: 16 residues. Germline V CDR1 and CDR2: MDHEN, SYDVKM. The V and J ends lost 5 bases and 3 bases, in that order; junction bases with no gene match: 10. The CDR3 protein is CASSAGWASGYNEQFF. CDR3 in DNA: TGTGCCAGCAGTGCGGGGTGGGCTAGCGGCTACAATGAGCAGTTCTTC.

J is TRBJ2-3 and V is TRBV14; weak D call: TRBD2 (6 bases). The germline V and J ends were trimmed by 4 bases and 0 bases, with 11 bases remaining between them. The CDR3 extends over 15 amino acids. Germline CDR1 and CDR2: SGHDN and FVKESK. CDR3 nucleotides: TGTGCCAGCAGCCGGAGGGCCAGTAGCACAGATACGCAGTATTTT. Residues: CASSRRASSTDTQYF.

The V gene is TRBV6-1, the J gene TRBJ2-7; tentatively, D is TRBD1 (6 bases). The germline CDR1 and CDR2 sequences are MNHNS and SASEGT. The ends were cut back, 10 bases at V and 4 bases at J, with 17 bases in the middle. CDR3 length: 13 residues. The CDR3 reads CATRKSGVYEQYF. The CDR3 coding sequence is TGTGCCACCCGCAAGTCAGGGGTTTACGAGCAGTACTTC.